A selection of T cell receptor beta chains follows, all from one sample in a study of cytomegalovirus exposure and HLA in healthy donors. Using immunoSEQ multiplex PCR, the repertoire was profiled, and TCRdb retains in-frame clones only, with some absent. The top ten hold approximately 1.5% of the sample, which has about 160,000 clones, roughly 80% seen once. The sample comprised PBMCs. The receptors shown here come from a girl between 5 and 17 years old in good health and CMV-seropositive. Both conserved end residues are part of each CDR3. A D gene is named only where the DNA matches it firmly. Size is omitted from some rows. Given values are once, few, many or a class for expanded clones.

CASTGSYEQYF TGTGCCAGCACAGGGTCCTACGAGCAGTACTTC few TRBV2 - TRBJ2-7
CASSRGSVSTDTQYF TGCGCCAGCAGTAGAGGTTCGGTGAGCACAGATACGCAGTATTTT - TRBV5-1 - TRBJ2-3
CASSPIHRGFNEKLFF TGTGCCAGCAGCCCCATTCACAGGGGGTTTAATGAAAAACTGTTTTTT - TRBV27 TRBD1 TRBJ1-4
CSFQQGAAVSGTEAFF TGCAGCTTCCAACAGGGGGCGGCCGTTTCGGGCACTGAAGCTTTCTTT few TRBV29-1 TRBD1 TRBJ1-1
CATSRDYQRPYNEQFF TGTGCCACCAGCAGAGATTACCAGCGGCCCTACAATGAGCAGTTCTTC - TRBV15 - TRBJ2-1
CASSRGLAGDNEQFF TGCGCCAGCAGCCGAGGACTAGCGGGAGACAATGAGCAGTTCTTC - TRBV4-1 TRBD2 TRBJ2-1
CASSLETVEAFF TGTGCCAGCAGCTTAGAGACAGTTGAAGCTTTCTTT - TRBV7-9 - TRBJ1-1
CATSRDWRQGAIEPQHF TGTGCCACCAGCAGAGATTGGAGGCAGGGGGCTATTGAGCCCCAGCATTTT - TRBV15 TRBD1 TRBJ1-5
CASSAERGSGPYNEQFF TGTGCCAGCAGCGCCGAGAGAGGGAGCGGACCATACAATGAGCAGTTCTTC - TRBV9 - TRBJ2-1
CASSQVNTGRNEKLFF TGTGCCAGCAGCCAGGTTAATACAGGGCGGAACGAAAAACTGTTTTTT - TRBV4-2 - TRBJ1-4
CASSSQKGLAGVCEQFF TGTGCCAGCAGTTCGCAAAAGGGACTAGCGGGAGTTTGTGAGCAGTTCTTC - TRBV28 TRBD2 TRBJ2-1
CASWGGTEAFF TGTGCCAGCTGGGGGGGGACTGAAGCTTTCTTT - TRBV13 - TRBJ1-1
CASSQGLAGGYEQYF TGCGCCAGCAGCCAGGGACTAGCGGGGGGCTACGAGCAGTACTTC - TRBV4-3 TRBD2 TRBJ2-7
CASSLYASGFTGELFF TGTGCCAGCAGCTTGTATGCTAGCGGGTTCACCGGGGAGCTGTTTTTT - TRBV11-3 TRBD2 TRBJ2-2
CAWSEMTGIGAEAFF TGTGCCTGGAGTGAAATGACAGGGATCGGCGCTGAAGCTTTCTTT - TRBV30 TRBD1 TRBJ1-1
CAWSAPDRGLYGYTF TGTGCCTGGAGTGCCCCGGACAGGGGGCTTTATGGCTACACCTTC - TRBV30 TRBD1 TRBJ1-2
CASSYSGLNQPQHF TGTGCCAGCAGTTACTCTGGACTGAATCAGCCCCAGCATTTT - TRBV6-5 - TRBJ1-5
CASSSGQGYGYTF TGTGCCAGCTCATCGGGACAGGGCTATGGCTACACCTTC - TRBV18 TRBD1 TRBJ1-2
CSVEGTGDTDTQYF TGCAGCGTTGAAGGGACAGGAGACACAGATACGCAGTATTTT - TRBV29-1 TRBD1 TRBJ2-3
CSIKQKTAYEQYF TGTTCTATCAAGCAAAAGACAGCATACGAGCAGTACTTC few TRBV7-8 - TRBJ2-7
CASSPRTGGLSGTEAFF TGTGCCAGCTCACCTAGGACAGGGGGCTTAAGTGGTACTGAAGCTTTCTTT - TRBV18 TRBD1 TRBJ1-1
CAWSPPHTPEQYF TGTGCCTGGAGTCCCCCCCACACCCCCGAGCAGTACTTC few TRBV30 - TRBJ2-7
CASSLPGQGSYEQYF TGTGCCAGCAGCCTCCCGGGACAGGGTTCCTACGAGCAGTACTTC - TRBV27 TRBD1 TRBJ2-7
CASSRGGGAPSNYGYTF TGTGCCAGCAGTCGGGGGGGAGGGGCCCCTTCAAACTATGGCTACACCTTC - TRBV28 - TRBJ1-2
CASSEDRDSSDGELFF TGTGCCAGCAGTGAAGATAGGGACAGTTCGGACGGGGAGCTGTTTTTT few TRBV2 TRBD1 TRBJ2-2
CASSPRAGGQETQYF TGTGCCAGCTCGCCTAGAGCGGGAGGGCAAGAGACCCAGTACTTC - TRBV18 TRBD2 TRBJ2-5